This TCR beta chain was retrieved from a study of radiation and T cells in renal cell carcinoma. Concerning this clone: Antigen: not known.

Produced via immunoSEQ multiplex PCR; TCRdb's table is partial and in-frame only. The table shows 15,000 to 20,000 clones, with over 45% occurring only once. Study-wide points: Only small tumor regions of roughly 0.96 g were sampled. Baseline intratumoral clonotype presence is unknown without pretreatment biopsies.

V gave up 2 bases and J gave up 10 bases, with 12 bases separating them. The CDR3 has 13 amino acids. CDR1 is KGHSH, CDR2 LQKENI, per germline. Treatment described: 15 Gy SBRT to primary tumor, nephrectomy 4 weeks later. Nephrectomy followed 15 Gy stereotactic body radiation by 4 weeks. The specimen comprised tumor tissue, sampled from a patient whose treatment included radiotherapy and nephrectomy. The chain recombines TRBV18 with TRBJ2-1; D is ambiguous. The TCR sequence derives from a man in his forties or fifties with renal cell carcinoma. CDR3 coding DNA: TGTGCCAGCTCACCAGCCTCGATCGACGAGCAGTTCTTC. The encoded protein is CASSPASIDEQFF.